This TCR beta chain was profiled in a study of identical twins (dated by TCRdb to 2015 to 2016). With respect to the entire study: To test whether fetal clonotypes persist, this study deep-sequenced TCR alpha and beta repertoires from monozygotic twins, from unrelated adults of various ages, and from cord blood. To rule out contamination, replicate twin experiments were performed at different times with different library preparation protocols. General conclusions and limits of the study: Compared with coincidental sharing between unrelated individuals, out-of-frame TCR alpha sequences shared between twins had an excess of sequences with low generation probability. In beta out-of-frame sequences, excess twin sharing was weaker, because having fewer shared sequences lowered the signal-to-noise ratio. Because the same donors could not be followed over many years, the conclusions relied on cross-sectional statistical analysis. Recombination models systematically underestimated out-of-frame TCR alpha sharing in monozygotic twins but agreed with sharing between unrelated individuals. Fewer insertions were carried by abundant cord blood beta clonotypes; a weaker similar trend was observed in young adult naive repertoires, while no such trend was observed in memory repertoires. Zero-insertion analyses could be partly confounded by invariant T cells such as MAIT and iNKT, though diverse VJ usage argued against such confounding for most clonotypes.

All donors were healthy Caucasians. The twin cohort comprised three pairs of female monozygotic twins, all aged roughly 18 to 30 years. Peripheral blood mononuclear cells were used as the source from which RNA for TCR libraries was isolated. Libraries were constructed by 5' RACE. This sample was sequenced with an Illumina HiSeq 2000. A universal primer binding site was introduced by template switching, and a unique molecular identifier was present in the final cDNA, enabling accurate counting of TCR cDNA molecules. First-strand cDNA for TCR alpha and beta chains was synthesized from specific primers in the conserved constant-segment region. To control for contamination, every cDNA library carried two barcodes: a SMART-Mk sample barcode plus Illumina barcodes. Two successive PCR steps introduced TruSeq adapter sequences along with Illumina sample barcodes. TCR alpha and beta cDNA libraries were sequenced on the Illumina HiSeq platform with custom primers. The authors processed their data as follows. MiGEC processed the raw reads to extract unique molecular identifiers, while MiXCR was used to determine the CDR3 positions. For each individual, recombination models were inferred using an EM algorithm with the repgenHMM and IGoR tools. The tcR package in R was used for shared clonotype analysis, with sharing normalized by the product of cloneset sizes. To study raw recombination free of thymic and clonal selection effects, out-of-frame nonproductive sequences were analyzed. Using fastp at Q25 and MiXCR, TCRdb reprocessed the public reads and kept productive beta chains. Each entry is one CDR3 protein sequence, shown with its most common DNA and genes. What appears here as the V and J calls and clone size reflects TCRdb's work, not the paper's. In all, the sample holds under 1 million distinct CDR3 sequences, and roughly an eighth of those were seen once. Under 2% of the sample is in the top ten clones.

In the germline V gene, CDR1 corresponds to MNHEY and CDR2 to SVGAGI. Between the V and J ends, shortened by 6 bases and 3 bases respectively, the junction contains 5 bases. The cysteine opens and the phenylalanine closes a CDR3 of 12 amino acids. The retained sequence is limited to the CDR3, 36 bases, with the frame set at the first base. This clonotype has only a few counts. What this receptor recognizes is not known. Base qualities are not provided; no much larger clone lies one nucleotide away. The same data also went into a second study, on yellow fever vaccine responses in identical twins. As that second study puts it: According to the authors, in identical twins the way T cells responded to vaccination appeared partly convergent and partly personalized. Focusing on identical twins, the study followed the T cell clones that responded to the vaccine, and did so with precision.

Sequenced: PBMCs. The TCR comes from a woman aged 18 to 35 in good health. The V gene is TRBV6-5 and the J gene is TRBJ2-2; no confident D gene assignment can be made. For the CDR3, the sequence is CASRIDTGELFF. In nucleotide form, the sequence is TGTGCCAGCAGAATAGACACCGGGGAGCTGTTTTTT.